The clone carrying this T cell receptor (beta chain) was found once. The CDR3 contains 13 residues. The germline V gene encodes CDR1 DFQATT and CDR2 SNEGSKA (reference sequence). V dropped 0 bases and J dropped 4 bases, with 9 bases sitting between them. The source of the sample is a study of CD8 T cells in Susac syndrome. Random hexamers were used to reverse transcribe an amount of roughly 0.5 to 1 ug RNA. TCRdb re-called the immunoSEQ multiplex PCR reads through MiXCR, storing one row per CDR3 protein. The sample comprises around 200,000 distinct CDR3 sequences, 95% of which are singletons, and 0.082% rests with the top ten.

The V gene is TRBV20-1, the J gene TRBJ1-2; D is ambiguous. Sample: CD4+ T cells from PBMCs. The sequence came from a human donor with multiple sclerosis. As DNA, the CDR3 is TGCAGTGCTAGAGATGGCAGTCTCTATGGCTACACCTTC. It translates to CSARDGSLYGYTF.